This TCR beta chain was profiled in a study of blood T cell repertoires in COVID-19. Here immunoSEQ multiplex PCR was the method, and the copy in TCRdb shows in-frame clones only, minus some. The data hold about 260,000 clones, with about 80% observed a single time. J gave up 7 bases and V 3 bases, and 12 bases lay outside the gene matches. This CDR3 spans 17 amino acids. Germline V gene sequence: CDR1 MDHEN, CDR2 SYDVKM. The sequence was obtained from an elderly woman with acute or convalescent COVID-19. The rearrangement links TRBV28 to TRBJ2-1; 10 bases fit TRBD2. The sample comprised peripheral blood. The CDR3 DNA is TGTGCCAGCAGTTTTCCCCTAAGCGGGAGGGCAGGAAATGAGCAGTTCTTC. The encoded protein is CASSFPLSGRAGNEQFF.